The clone carrying this TCR beta chain was counted ten times or more. The TCR beta CDR3 regions underwent amplification using RNA transcripts as the source. The TCR CDR3 was amplified in a first-round RT-PCR using the HTBI primer set. TCRdb processed the multiplex PCR reads anew with MiXCR; each CDR3 protein has one entry. The profile shows 600,000 to 650,000 distinct CDR3 sequences, less than 25% of them singletons. The data are from a study of T cells in Graves' hyperthyroidism and ophthalmopathy. Overall study: Sampling of peripheral blood happened at initial diagnosis, prior to any treatment.

V shed 7 bases and J shed 3 bases, with 13 bases lying between them. This CDR3 region has 13 residues. This receptor was obtained from a man aged 25 to 40 with Graves' ophthalmopathy. V is TRBV12-3 or TRBV12-4 and J is TRBJ2-7; possibly TRBD1 for D (6 bases). The sequenced sample consisted of blood. As DNA, the CDR3 is TGTGCCAGCAAAAGGGGGACAAACTACGAGCAGTACTTC. Translating gives CASKRGTNYEQYF.